Shown below are 23 T cell receptor beta chains from a single sample sequenced in a study of shared clonotypes between healthy human individuals. Produced via immunoSEQ multiplex PCR; TCRdb's table is partial and in-frame only. The table has some 200,000 clones, 65% to 80% seen once. The sequenced sample consisted of memory CD4+ T cells sorted from blood. As to subset: CD45RA-negative fraction. All receptors come from a man aged 25 to 40 in good health.

The V call is TRBV7-9, the J call TRBJ1-2; 9 bases align to TRBD1. Trimming removed 5 bases from V and 6 bases from J; junction bases left unmatched: 10. The CDR3 is made up of 15 amino acids. In germline, CDR1 is SEHNR, CDR2 FQNEAQ (reference sequence). DNA of the CDR3: TGTGCCAGCAGCGTGTCCTCACAGGGGGCGAATGGCTACACCTTC. Encoded protein: CASSVSSQGANGYTF.

This clone was recorded once. The gene calls are TRBV18 and TRBJ1-1; D unclear. The CDR3 consists of 15 residues. CDR1 and CDR2 (germline): KGHSH, LQKENI. Trimming removed 1 base from V and 4 bases from J, with 13 bases in between. The CDR3 DNA reads TGTGCCAGCTCACCACAGCGCTCGTTCGGCACTGAAGCTTTCTTT. Translation: CASSPQRSFGTEAFF.

This chain joins TRBV19 and TRBJ2-7; 7 nucleotides agree with TRBD2. V lost 5 bases and J lost 1; bases outside the gene matches: 8. Germline V lookup: CDR1 LNHDA, CDR2 SQIVND (reference sequence). The length of the CDR3 is 15 residues. The CDR3 DNA reads as TGTGCCAGTAGTCGTCGAGCAGCGGGATCCTACGAGCAGTACTTC. Translation gives CASSRRAAGSYEQYF.

The V call is TRBV5-1, the J call TRBJ2-7, with 14 positions matching TRBD2. This CDR3 spans 18 amino acids. With V trimmed by 4 bases and J by 4 bases, 13 bases remained unmatched. Per the germline V gene, CDR1 is SGHRS and CDR2 is YFSETQ. The CDR3 nucleotides read TGCGCCAGCAGCGCGGGACTAGCGGGAGCAATGGATGCTTACGAGCAGTACTTC. Translation: CASSAGLAGAMDAYEQYF.

Comments on this clone: An end of the junction does not agree with germline; a read error may underlie this. The genes are TRBV7-7 and TRBJ2-5; D gene ambiguous. Germline values: CDR1 SSHAT, CDR2 FNYEAQ (reference sequence). This CDR3 spans 13 amino acids. The CDR3 DNA reads TGTGCTAGCAGCTCCCTAGGGTTAGAGACCCAGTACTTC. Amino acids: CASSSLGLETQYF.

The rearrangement uses TRBV6-1 and TRBJ2-2; possible D gene TRBD2, 6 bases. Looked up from germline, CDR1 is MNHNS and CDR2 is SASEGT. V gave up 4 bases and J gave up 5 bases, with 11 bases separating them. This CDR3 has 14 residues. The CDR3 coding sequence is TGTGCCAGCAGTGTGGGACTTAAAACCGGGGAGCTGTTTTTT. Translated, it gives CASSVGLKTGELFF.

The rearrangement joins TRBV2 to TRBJ2-3, with D perhaps TRBD1 (5 bases). This CDR3 comprises 15 residues. V was shortened by 5 bases and J by 1 base, with 13 bases between the two germline ends. CDR1 and CDR2 from the germline V gene are SNHLY and FYNNEI. CDR3 sequence (DNA): TGTGCCAGCAGTCGACAGTGGTTAGGCACAGATACGCAGTATTTT. Amino acid sequence: CASSRQWLGTDTQYF.

V is TRBV5-1 and J is TRBJ2-1; 7 nucleotides match TRBD2. V shed 4 bases and J 4 bases; nucleotides not matched to a gene: 8. Germline CDR1 is SGHRS and CDR2 is YFSETQ. The CDR3 spans 15 residues. In DNA, the CDR3 is TGCGCCAGCAGCCGGGAGGTGGGAATGTACAATGAGCAGTTCTTC. Translating gives CASSREVGMYNEQFF.

This clone was picked up a small number of times. This rearrangement joins TRBV10-1 to TRBJ2-7, with D perhaps matching TRBD1 (5 bases). Germline CDR1 reads WNHNN; CDR2 reads SYGVQD (reference sequence). The CDR3 covers 13 residues. The V end was cut by 0 bases, the J end by 5 bases, with 8 bases between. The CDR3 is CASSESIGDEQYF. CDR3 bases: TGCGCCAGCAGTGAGTCGATAGGGGACGAGCAGTACTTC.

This clone has ten or more counts. V is TRBV29-1 and J is TRBJ2-5, with 8 bases that match TRBD2. In germline, CDR1 is SQVTM, CDR2 ANQGSEA. Trimming cost V 4 bases and J 4 bases; bases outside gene matches: 11. This CDR3 comprises 15 residues. The CDR3 loop is CSVVGLAGPGETQYF. The CDR3, as DNA: TGCAGCGTTGTGGGGTTAGCGGGACCCGGAGAGACCCAGTACTTC.

The chain recombines TRBV5-1 with TRBJ2-2; 9 bases are a match to TRBD2. Per germline, CDR1 SGHRS and CDR2 YFSETQ. This CDR3 spans 17 amino acids. V dropped 2 bases and J dropped 0; count of bases not matched to a gene: 5. As DNA, the CDR3 is TGCGCCAGCAGCTTATTTGCGGGAGGGCCGAACACCGGGGAGCTGTTTTTT. It is translated as CASSLFAGGPNTGELFF.

The CDR3 here is CASSTQDRVDYGYTF. In DNA form, the CDR3 reads TGTGCCAGCAGTACCCAGGACAGGGTTGACTATGGCTACACCTTC. The chain couples TRBV28 to TRBJ1-2, with TRBD1 identical over 8 bases. V lost 5 bases, J lost 3 bases, and 8 bases stayed unmatched. This CDR3 is 15 amino acids long. The germline V gene encodes CDR1 MDHEN and CDR2 SYDVKM.

This chain joins TRBV5-1 and TRBJ2-2; unclear D gene. Germline CDR1 and CDR2: SGHRS and YFSETQ. CDR3 size: 14 residues. Trimming cost V 4 bases and J 2 bases, with 9 bases left between them. The CDR3 spells CASSASANTGELFF. The CDR3 DNA is TGCGCCAGCAGCGCGAGCGCTAACACCGGGGAGCTGTTTTTT.

This clone was seen a handful of times. J is TRBJ1-2 and V is TRBV2, with D hard to call. The germline gives CDR1 SNHLY, CDR2 FYNNEI. The V gene lost 4 bases and the J gene lost 0 bases, with 9 bases spanning the gap. This CDR3 contains 14 residues. CDR3 sequence: CASSVEGTNYGYTF. The DNA for the CDR3 is TGTGCCAGCAGTGTGGAGGGAACTAACTATGGCTACACCTTC.

The table lists this clone with a few counts. The rearrangement links TRBV28 to TRBJ2-6; 10 bases are a match to TRBD1. J gave up 0 bases and V 5 bases, and 10 bases lay outside the gene matches. This CDR3 has 19 amino acids. Per germline, CDR1 MDHEN and CDR2 SYDVKM. The CDR3 bases are TGTGCCAGCAGTATCCGGGACAGGGGTATTCACTCTGGGGCCAACGTCCTGACTTTC. Residues: CASSIRDRGIHSGANVLTF. The complete variable domain, with remaining parts taken from reference TRBV28 and TRBJ2-6, reads DVKVTQSSRYLVKRTGEKVFLECVQDMDHENMFWYRQDPGLGLRLIYFSYDVKMKEKGDIPEGYSVSREKKERFSLILESASTNQTSMYLCASSIRDRGIHSGANVLTFGAGSRLTVL.

CDR3 amino acids: CASSLSSGQETQYF. The CDR3 DNA follows: TGTGCCAGCAGCCTTAGCAGCGGCCAAGAGACCCAGTACTTC. The chain employs TRBV5-4 and TRBJ2-5; D might be TRBD2 (5 bases). The CDR3 runs to 14 residues. Germline CDR1 SGHNT, CDR2 YYREEE (reference sequence). Trimming left V 4 bases short and J 1 base short, with 11 bases between.

The gene calls are TRBV5-8 and TRBJ2-7, with 8 bases aligning to TRBD2. J gave up 3 bases and V 0 bases, and 2 bases lay outside the gene matches. CDR3 length equals 14 residues. Germline loops: CDR1 SGHTS, CDR2 YDEGEE. CDR3 DNA: TGTGCCAGCAGCTTGGAACTAGCGGTCTACGAGCAGTACTTC. It codes for CASSLELAVYEQYF.

The chain employs TRBV7-9 and TRBJ1-1; 7 bases map to TRBD1. The ends lost 5 bases at V and 2 bases at J; junction bases unmatched: 8. CDR3 length equals 15 residues. The germline gives CDR1 SEHNR, CDR2 FQNEAQ (reference sequence). This CDR3 reads CASSPQGGSNTEAFF. The CDR3 region has the DNA TGTGCCAGCAGCCCCCAGGGGGGTTCCAACACTGAAGCTTTCTTT.

This rearrangement joins TRBV6-5 to TRBJ1-4, with a weak D call TRBD1 (5 bases). V lost 4 bases to trimming and J lost 4 bases, with 13 bases between them. Germline values: CDR1 MNHEY, CDR2 SVGAGI. There are 15 residues in the CDR3. CDR3 in DNA: TGTGCCAGCAGTTCTTCCGGGACGAATAATGAAAAACTGTTTTTT. Its translation is CASSSSGTNNEKLFF.

The chain recombines TRBV9 with TRBJ2-2; D is possibly TRBD1 or TRBD2 (6 bases each). The CDR3 sequence is 18 residues long. Germline loops: CDR1 SGDLS, CDR2 YYNGEE. The V and J ends lost 4 bases and 0 bases respectively, with 19 bases between them. Here the CDR3 DNA reads TGTGCCAGCAGCTCTGGGGACAACCGGGGGACGAACACCGGGGAGCTGTTTTTT. Encoded protein: CASSSGDNRGTNTGELFF.

The rearrangement links TRBV2 to TRBJ1-5; possibly TRBD1 for D (6 bases). The CDR3 consists of 14 residues. Germline values: CDR1 SNHLY, CDR2 FYNNEI. Deletions cut 6 bases from V and 6 bases from J, with 15 bases between. The DNA for the CDR3 is TGTGCCAGCAGGGCCGCCAGGGGTGCTCAGCCCCAGCATTTT. It specifies CASRAARGAQPQHF.

This chain links TRBV5-5 with TRBJ2-2; the D is unclear. The V gene lost 0 bases and the J gene lost 4 bases, with 10 bases spanning the gap. Looked up from germline, CDR1 is SGHKS and CDR2 is YYEKEE (reference sequence). This CDR3 spans 15 amino acids. This CDR3 reads CASSLGHIATGELFF. CDR3 bases: TGTGCCAGCAGCTTGGGACATATAGCCACCGGGGAGCTGTTTTTT.

CDR3 nucleotides: TGTGCCAGCAGTTTATCTTCGCAGCCCCAGCATTTT. It codes for CASSLSSQPQHF. This chain connects TRBV28 to TRBJ1-5; D not resolved. Germline CDR1 and CDR2: MDHEN and SYDVKM. The CDR3 totals 12 residues. The germline V and J ends were trimmed by 1 base and 7 bases, with 5 bases remaining between them.